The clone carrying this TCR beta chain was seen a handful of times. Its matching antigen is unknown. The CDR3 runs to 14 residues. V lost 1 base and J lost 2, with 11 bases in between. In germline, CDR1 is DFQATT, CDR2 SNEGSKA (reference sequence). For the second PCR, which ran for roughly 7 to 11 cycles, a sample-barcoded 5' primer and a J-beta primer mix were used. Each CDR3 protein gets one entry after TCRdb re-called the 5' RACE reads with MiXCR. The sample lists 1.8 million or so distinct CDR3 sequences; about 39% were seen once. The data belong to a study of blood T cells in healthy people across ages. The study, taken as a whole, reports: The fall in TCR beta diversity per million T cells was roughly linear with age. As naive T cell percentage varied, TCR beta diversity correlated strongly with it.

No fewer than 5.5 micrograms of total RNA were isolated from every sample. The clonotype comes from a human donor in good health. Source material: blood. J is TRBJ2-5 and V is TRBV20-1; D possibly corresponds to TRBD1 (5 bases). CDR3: CSARVADKQETQYF. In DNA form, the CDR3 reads TGCAGTGCTAGAGTTGCGGACAAGCAAGAGACCCAGTACTTC.